This TCR beta chain was recovered during a study of technical replicates of blood from several donors. Generated by immunoSEQ multiplex PCR, the TCRdb table keeps only in-frame clones and is missing some. The sample lists about 59,000 clones; roughly 89% were seen once. The CDR3 length is 15 residues. V gave up 6 bases and J gave up 3 bases, with 18 bases separating them. Germline values: CDR1 MNHNY, CDR2 SVGAGI (reference sequence). This TCR was sampled from a human donor in good health. Some clones in this sample may be carry-over from other donors' samples. Material for sequencing was PBMCs. The chain combines TRBV6-6 with TRBJ2-7; tentatively, D is TRBD2 (5 bases). In DNA form, the CDR3 reads TGTGCCAGCAGGCCTGACCAGCGGCAACTCTACGAGCAGTACTTC. Encoded protein: CASRPDQRQLYEQYF.